These 32 T cell receptor beta chains were all obtained from the same sample, sequenced in a study of blood T cells in healthy people across ages. The second PCR ran about 6 to 12 cycles with a sample-barcoded 5' primer and J-beta primers. TCRdb re-derived calls from the 5' RACE reads in MiXCR, one entry per CDR3 protein. In the table there are some 640,000 distinct CDR3 sequences, 45% to 50% of which are singletons. Input material: blood. These receptors all come from a woman aged 55-75 years in good health.

V and J are TRBV15 and TRBJ2-5; 13 positions agree with TRBD2. V lost 0 bases, J lost 10 bases, and 8 bases stayed unmatched. Germline V gene lookup returns CDR1 LNHNV and CDR2 YYDKDF (reference sequence). This CDR3 is 16 amino acids long. CDR3 loop: CATSRDTGLAGCVQYF. The CDR3 DNA follows: TGTGCCACCAGCAGAGATACGGGACTAGCGGGATGTGTCCAGTACTTC.

J is TRBJ2-1 and V is TRBV21-1; the listed D gene, TRBD1, was not tested against the DNA. TRBV21-1 is annotated as a pseudogene. This CDR3 contains 16 residues. CDR3 loop: CASSKVRDRGLNEQFF. The CDR3 DNA follows: TGTGCCAGCAGCAAAGTAAGGGACAGGGGGTTGAATGAGCAGTTCTTC.

The chain uses TRBV3-1 and TRBJ2-7; maybe TRBD1 (5 bases). Germline V CDR1 and CDR2: LGHDT, YNNKEL (reference sequence). V lost 3 bases to trimming and J lost 4 bases, with 13 bases between them. CDR3 size: 14 residues. CDR3 loop: CASSHYGRAYEQYF. CDR3 DNA: TGTGCCAGCAGCCACTACGGCAGGGCTTACGAGCAGTACTTC.

V gene TRBV12-3 or TRBV12-4 combines with J gene TRBJ2-5; 10 bases match TRBD1. V was pared by 6 bases and J by 4 bases, with 5 bases of the junction left unmatched. This CDR3 has 14 residues. The CDR3 bases are TGTGCCAGCAGGCGGGGACAGGGGACAGAGACCCAGTACTTC. It codes for CASRRGQGTETQYF.

Turning to this clonotype: One junction end disagrees with the germline gene, perhaps due to a read error. The chain is built from TRBV9 and TRBJ2-7, with D unresolved. CDR3 length: 13 amino acids. CDR1 SGDLS and CDR2 YYNGEE come from the germline V gene. CDR3 coding DNA: TGTGCCAGCAGCGTAGGCCCCCCCTACGAGCGGTACTTC. Translation gives CASSVGPPYERYF.

The sample holds many counts of this clonotype. The chain carries TRBV20-1 and TRBJ2-1, with 15 positions matching TRBD2. Germline V gene lookup returns CDR1 DFQATT and CDR2 SNEGSKA (reference sequence). The CDR3 is made up of 13 amino acids. V was pared by 8 bases and J by 9 bases, with 5 bases of the junction left unmatched. DNA of the CDR3: TGCAGTACCGGGACTAGCGGGAGGTGTGAGCAGTTCTTC. Amino acid sequence: CSTGTSGRCEQFF.

Notes on this clonotype: One end of the junction fails to match germline, which may point to a read error. This chain uses TRBV7-2 with TRBJ2-3, with 11 bases fitting TRBD1. The CDR3 loop spans 16 amino acids. Germline V gene data show CDR1 as SGHTA and CDR2 as FQGNSA. This CDR3 reads CASSYGTGGGTDTQYF. In DNA form, the CDR3 reads TGTGCCAGCAGCTACGGGACAGGGGGAGGGACAGACACGCAGTATTTT.

The V call is TRBV6-5, the J call TRBJ2-1; TRBD2 matches 14 bases. The germline gives CDR1 MNHEY, CDR2 SVGAGI. The CDR3 length is 19 residues. V shed 2 bases, J shed 4 bases, and the junction held 10 bases outside the gene matches. The CDR3 bases are TGTGCCAGCAGTTACCGACACGGGACTAGCGGGAGTCGGTACAATGAGCAGTTCTTC. Protein product: CASSYRHGTSGSRYNEQFF.

The V gene is TRBV7-2, the J gene TRBJ2-3; 12 bases are shared with TRBD1. The CDR3 has 17 residues. CDR1 SGHTA and CDR2 FQGNSA come from the germline V gene. V lost 5 bases and J lost 4; bases outside the gene matches: 10. CDR3 amino acids: CASSRTGTGGASDTQYF. CDR3 DNA sequence: TGTGCCAGCAGCAGAACCGGGACAGGGGGCGCATCAGATACGCAGTATTTT.

This chain joins TRBV7-9 and TRBJ2-4; 9 bases agree with TRBD2. With the DNA end fitting TRBJ2-7 better, the J assignment may be wrong. The CDR3 contains 19 residues. Germline CDR1 reads SEHNR; CDR2 reads FQNEAQ (reference sequence). CDR3 region: CASSTQVGREGPLTYEQYF. CDR3 nucleotides: TGTGCCAGCAGCACCCAGGTGGGGCGGGAGGGCCCCCTTACCTACGAGCAGTACTTC.

The genes are TRBV5-1 and TRBJ1-2; no definite D call. Germline CDR1 reads SGHRS; CDR2 reads YFSETQ. CDR3 length equals 14 residues. Trimming took off 0 bases at V and 6 bases at J, with 12 bases between the two ends. The CDR3 sequence: CASSLDGRFDGYTF. DNA for the CDR3: TGCGCCAGCAGCTTGGATGGGAGGTTTGATGGCTACACCTTC. Based on the CDR3 plus reference TRBV5-1 and TRBJ1-2, the full variable domain is KAGVTQTPRYLIKTRGQQVTLSCSPISGHRSVSWYQQTPGQGLQFLFEYFSETQRNKGNFPGRFSGRQFSNSRSEMNVSTLELGDSALYLCASSLDGRFDGYTFGSGTRLTVV.

This clonotype has just a few counts. This chain joins TRBV20-1 and TRBJ2-5; D perhaps matches TRBD1 (5 bases). With the DNA end fitting TRBJ2-7 better, the J assignment may be wrong. The CDR3 sequence is 13 residues long. Germline V gene sequence: CDR1 DFQATT, CDR2 SNEGSKA (reference sequence). The chain's CDR3 is CSAREVRAVEQYF. The CDR3 DNA reads TGCAGTGCTAGGGAAGTCAGGGCGGTCGAGCAGTACTTC.

To note about this clonotype: A read error is likely, as this CDR3 ends without the conserved phenylalanine or tryptophan. The chain uses TRBV5-5 and TRBJ2-1; TRBD2 matches 10 bases. Germline trimming cut 3 bases from V and 6 bases from J; bases unmatched to any gene: 15. Germline V gives CDR1 SGHKS, CDR2 YYEKEE (reference sequence). The CDR3 is 18 residues long. The CDR3 sequence: CASSSPPKLAGTCNEQFS. In nucleotides, the CDR3 is TGTGCCAGCAGCTCACCACCCAAACTAGCGGGAACTTGCAATGAGCAGTTCTCC.

The chain recombines TRBV10-3 with TRBJ2-1; D is perhaps TRBD2 (5 bases). The length of the CDR3 is 15 residues. Germline-derived CDR1 and CDR2 are ENHRY and SYGVKD. V was pared by 0 bases and J by 5 bases, with 11 bases between. CDR3: CAISESTTGNNEQFF. The DNA of the CDR3 is TGTGCCATCAGTGAGTCGACTACCGGAAACAATGAGCAGTTCTTC.

Details on this clonotype: At one boundary the junction diverges from the germline segment, which might be a read error. The chain joins TRBV5-1 to TRBJ2-1; D not resolved. Germline CDR1 reads SGHRS; CDR2 reads YFSETQ. This CDR3 region has 14 residues. The CDR3 sequence is CTSSLGQTYNEQFF. In nucleotides, the CDR3 is TGCACCAGCAGCTTGGGCCAGACATACAATGAGCAGTTCTTC.

This clonotype appeared many times. This sequence joins TRBV7-9 and TRBJ2-6; 8 bases agree with TRBD1. J gave up 0 bases and V 4 bases, and 5 bases lay outside the gene matches. Germline V gives CDR1 SEHNR, CDR2 FQNEAQ (reference sequence). The CDR3 extends over 17 amino acids. The CDR3 DNA reads as TGTGCCAGCAGCTCCGGGACAGGCGTCTCTGGGGCCAACGTCCTGACTTTC. Translated, it gives CASSSGTGVSGANVLTF.

The chain carries TRBV29-1 and TRBJ2-1; D gene uncertain. The V and J ends lost 4 bases and 4 bases respectively, with 8 bases between them. The CDR3 is made up of 12 amino acids. Germline loops: CDR1 SQVTM, CDR2 ANQGSEA. The CDR3 nucleotides are TGCAGCGTTGTTCCAGATTACAATGAGCAGTTCTTC. The encoded protein is CSVVPDYNEQFF.

The chain is built from TRBV6-7 and TRBJ2-5; the D gene could be TRBD1 or TRBD2 (5 bases each). The DNA matches TRBJ2-7 better at its end, which makes the J call doubtful. TRBV6-7 is an ORF for which the function is uncertain. There are 14 residues in the CDR3. For the CDR3, the DNA is TGTGCCAGCAGTTACAAAGGGGAGACCTACGAGCAGTACTTC. Protein product: CASSYKGETYEQYF.

This sequence joins TRBV6-2 or TRBV6-3 and TRBJ2-7; TRBD2 might be the D (6 bases). The CDR3 length is 14 residues. The V end lost 8 bases, the J end lost 6 bases, and 20 bases lay between the germline ends. Germline CDR1 is MNHEY and CDR2 is SVGEGT. The DNA of the CDR3 is TGTGCCAGCGCCGAGGCCTCCAAGCGGGCCGAGCAGTACTTC. Encoded protein: CASAEASKRAEQYF.

The chain carries TRBV20-1 and TRBJ2-4; D is unresolved. Germline V gene data show CDR1 as DFQATT and CDR2 as SNEGSKA (reference sequence). The CDR3 spans 16 residues. V was clipped by 1 base and J by 1 base, with 14 bases between them. The DNA of the CDR3 is TGCAGTGCTAGAGCCCACGGTGACCGGGCCAAAAACATTCAGTACTTC. This sequence encodes CSARAHGDRAKNIQYF.

The chain recombines TRBV20-1 with TRBJ2-1, with D possibly matching TRBD2 (5 bases). Germline CDR1 and CDR2: DFQATT and SNEGSKA (reference sequence). The length of the CDR3 is 16 residues. V lost 5 bases to trimming and J lost 1 base, with 18 bases between them. The CDR3 protein is CSAQLRAANSYNEQFF. CDR3 DNA: TGCAGTGCTCAACTTCGAGCGGCCAATTCCTACAATGAGCAGTTCTTC.

V is TRBV2 and J is TRBJ1-1; TRBD1 matches 11 bases. V gave up 4 bases and J gave up 5 bases; unmatched junction bases: 6. CDR3 length: 15 residues. Germline CDR1 and CDR2: SNHLY and FYNNEI. This CDR3 is CASSGGTGGSTEAFF. In DNA, the CDR3 is TGTGCCAGCAGTGGGGGGACAGGGGGAAGTACTGAAGCTTTCTTT.

This clonotype has just a few counts. The J gene is TRBJ2-7, the V gene TRBV18, with D uncertain. Germline V CDR1 and CDR2: KGHSH, LQKENI. V lost 0 bases, J lost 0 bases, and 9 bases lay in between. There are 15 residues in the CDR3. This chain's CDR3 is CASSPPQSISYEQYF. The CDR3 bases are TGTGCCAGCTCACCACCCCAGTCGATCTCCTACGAGCAGTACTTC.

The chain carries TRBV24-1 and TRBJ2-1, with D unclear. This CDR3 has 13 residues. In germline, CDR1 is KGHDR, CDR2 SFDVKD. V lost 4 bases to trimming and J lost 10 bases, with 13 bases between them. CDR3 coding DNA: TGTGCCACCAGTGAGACTTCGGTGGTGGAGCAGTTCTTC. This translates into CATSETSVVEQFF.

This chain joins TRBV9 and TRBJ2-7; D is tentatively TRBD1 or TRBD2 (5 bases each). The germline CDR1 and CDR2 sequences are SGDLS and YYNGEE. V lost 0 bases and J 3 bases, leaving 13 bases between the germline ends. CDR3 length: 15 amino acids. CDR3 in DNA: TGTGCCAGCAGCGTAGGGGGGACCGACTACTACGAGCAGTACTTC. Translating it yields CASSVGGTDYYEQYF.

The gene calls are TRBV24-1 and TRBJ2-1; D possibly corresponds to TRBD2 (5 bases). Germline CDR1 is KGHDR and CDR2 is SFDVKD. V shed 5 bases and J shed 5 bases, with 18 bases lying between them. The CDR3 runs 16 residues. The CDR3 sequence: CATSVASGSRNNEQFF. CDR3 nucleotides: TGTGCCACCAGTGTCGCGTCGGGGTCGAGAAACAATGAGCAGTTCTTC.

With regard to this clonotype: Relative to the germline gene, one junction end is altered; a read error may explain this. This rearrangement joins TRBV5-5 to TRBJ1-4; D remains unclear. The CDR3 sequence is 14 residues long. Germline loops: CDR1 SGHKS, CDR2 YYEKEE (reference sequence). CDR3 nucleotide sequence: TGTGCCAGCAACTTGGCGGGTGGTAATGAAAAACTGTTTTTT. Protein product: CASNLAGGNEKLFF.

This clonotype showed up many times. The J gene is TRBJ1-2, the V gene TRBV4-2; D might be TRBD1 (5 bases). Trimming removed 4 bases from V and 2 bases from J, with 11 bases in between. Germline CDR1 reads LGHNA; CDR2 reads YNFKEQ. The CDR3 covers 14 residues. CDR3 region: CASSPQTANYGYTF. The CDR3, as DNA: TGTGCCAGCAGCCCCCAGACAGCAAACTATGGCTACACCTTC.

The V call is TRBV5-1, the J call TRBJ2-1, with D uncertain. Germline CDR1 SGHRS, CDR2 YFSETQ. The V end lost 4 bases, the J end lost 0 bases, and 14 bases lay between the germline ends. The CDR3 has 16 amino acids. The DNA for the CDR3 is TGCGCCAGCAGCCTAGAAGGTGGGGTCTCCTACAATGAGCAGTTCTTC. This gives the protein CASSLEGGVSYNEQFF.

The V and J genes are TRBV29-1 and TRBJ2-3, with D tentatively TRBD1 (5 bases). The CDR3 is 16 amino acids. Trimming took 4 bases from V and 2 from J, leaving 19 bases between them. Germline loops: CDR1 SQVTM, CDR2 ANQGSEA. CDR3: CSVAGDPGRSTDTQYF. CDR3 nucleotide sequence: TGCAGCGTTGCGGGTGACCCAGGGCGGTCCACAGATACGCAGTATTTT.

The V and J genes are TRBV6-2 or TRBV6-3 and TRBJ2-2; D ambiguous. The germline gives CDR1 MNHEY, CDR2 SVGEGT. The V end lost 8 bases, the J end lost 4 bases, and 26 bases lay between the germline ends. The CDR3 consists of 18 residues. CDR3 in DNA: TGTGCCAGCTACCCGCAGTCTAACGTGTGGAGTAGCACCGGGGAGCTGTTTTTT. Its translation: CASYPQSNVWSSTGELFF.

The rearrangement uses TRBV28 and TRBJ2-5; 8 bases fit TRBD1. The J call is uncertain, as TRBJ2-7 better fits the DNA end. The germline V gene encodes CDR1 MDHEN and CDR2 SYDVKM. The CDR3 length is 15 residues. The CDR3 is CASTTPGRGLSEQYF. CDR3 in DNA: TGTGCCAGCACCACCCCGGGCAGGGGGCTGTCCGAGCAGTACTTC.